This TCR beta chain was observed in a study of blood T cell repertoires in COVID-19 (dated by TCRdb to about 2020). Broadly, across the study: The collaborator samples originated in the United States, Italy and Spain and spanned the acute and convalescent phases of COVID-19. The prospective study material was composed of cDNA or gDNA derived from T cells, B-cell-depleted T cells, or PBMCs. The dataset comprised deeply sampled blood TCRbeta repertoires from subjects exposed to, actively infected with, or recovered from COVID-19. A freely available public database, intended as a resource for researchers studying the immune response to SARS-CoV-2, is where the repertoires were released. The samples were drawn from two sources: the first 160 participants of the ongoing ImmuneRACE study, and about 1,300 subjects contributed by 6 global collaborators. A de-identified subject ID, COVID-19 status, age in years and sex were almost always included in the sample metadata. Where available, HLA class I and class II types were taken from metadata supplied by the sample provider and were not determined by assay-based typing.

Regarding this clone: The target of this receptor is not known. The sample holds no much larger clone one base away, and base qualities are not on file.

Findings and caveats that apply to the study as a whole: The amount of clinical and demographic metadata varied by source and participant and was provided uncurated.

The CDR3 measures 14 amino acids from cysteine to phenylalanine. CDR3 DNA is the only sequence kept; it has 42 bases, read in frame from the first base. V ends up 4 bases short and J 2 bases short, with an unmatched junction base count of 3. Based on the germline V gene, the CDR1 and CDR2 sequences are SGDLS and YYNGEE. Each collaborating institution followed its own protocols to collect whole blood in K2EDTA tubes. For TCRbeta analysis, collaborators shipped samples as frozen whole blood, isolated PBMCs, or DNA extracted from either of those sample types. The immunoSEQ Assay, a bias-controlled multiplex PCR, was used to amplify TCRbeta CDR3 regions from genomic DNA. The study's processing was this. The number of nucleated cells in each sample was estimated from the amplification of reference gene primers within the assay. To quantify the absolute abundance of each unique TCRbeta CDR3 rearrangement, sequence reads were collapsed and filtered. Productive Simpson clonality was computed per sample as the square root of Simpson's diversity index over productive rearrangements. Not all clones reach the TCRdb copy of this immuneACCESS table, which keeps in-frame sequences only. Checked studies attribute under half of the gap to unresolved V genes and leave the rest unexplained. V and J calls and clone size are given by that table; D and trimming were obtained from the DNA. In all, the sample holds some 71,000 clones, and about nine tenths of those were seen once. The ten largest clones represent roughly 2% of the sample.

The sample was peripheral blood. This clonotype originated in a man between 25 and 39 years old with acute or convalescent COVID-19. The chain employs TRBV9 and TRBJ2-1; TRBD2 lines up with 7 middle nucleotides. The CDR3 region has the sequence CASSPSGTYNEQFF. The nucleotide sequence reads as follows: TGTGCCAGCAGCCCAAGCGGGACCTACAATGAGCAGTTCTTC.